The 19 T cell receptor beta chains reported below all come from one sample, sequenced in a study of blood T cell repertoires in COVID-19. The protocol was immunoSEQ multiplex PCR, while the TCRdb copy is restricted to in-frame clones and leaves out a portion. The sample contains approximately 300,000 clones, approximately 83% of which appear only once. The specimen was peripheral blood. The source is a person aged 65 to 85 with COVID-19, enrolled during active disease.

The rearrangement uses TRBV12-3 or TRBV12-4 and TRBJ1-6; tentatively, D is TRBD1 (5 bases). The CDR3 totals 13 residues. Deletions cut 5 bases from V and 7 bases from J, with 9 bases between. In DNA form, the CDR3 reads TGTGCCAGCAGTCTCCGGGGGAATTCACCCCTCCACTTT. Encoded protein: CASSLRGNSPLHF.

The chain has TRBV6-4 and TRBJ2-2, with TRBD1 identical over 7 bases. V lost 5 bases to trimming and J lost 0 bases; unmatched junction nucleotides: 18. The CDR3 consists of 20 residues. Germline V gene lookup returns CDR1 MRHNA and CDR2 SNTAGT. The CDR3 is CASSPSQTGRLLPNTGELFF. Here the CDR3 DNA reads TGTGCCAGCAGTCCGTCCCAGACAGGGCGTTTGTTGCCGAACACCGGGGAGCTGTTTTTT.

The gene calls are TRBV15 and TRBJ1-1; D is perhaps TRBD1 (6 bases). Germline CDR1 is LNHNV and CDR2 is YYDKDF (reference sequence). Trimming removed 4 bases at V and 0 bases at J, with 15 bases between. The CDR3 totals 16 residues. CDR3 sequence (DNA): TGTGCCACCAGCACCGAAAGGACAGTATTGAACACTGAAGCTTTCTTT. This translates into CATSTERTVLNTEAFF.

The chain carries TRBV11-2 and TRBJ1-1; the D is unclear. The CDR3 has 14 amino acids. V dropped 0 bases and J dropped 1 base, with 6 bases sitting between them. Germline CDR1 reads SGHAT; CDR2 reads FQNNGV. The CDR3 spells CASSLEPGNTEAFF. Here the CDR3 DNA reads TGTGCCAGCAGCTTAGAACCGGGGAACACTGAAGCTTTCTTT.

The J gene is TRBJ1-1, the V gene TRBV5-1; 9 bases are a match to TRBD1. The CDR3 totals 15 residues. V shed 3 bases and J 1 base; nucleotides not matched to a gene: 4. Germline-derived CDR1 and CDR2 are SGHRS and YFSETQ. The CDR3 reads CASSSKQGANTEAFF. DNA for the CDR3: TGCGCCAGCAGCTCGAAACAGGGGGCGAACACTGAAGCTTTCTTT.

The V gene is TRBV7-6, the J gene TRBJ2-5; no clear D gene. With 5 bases removed from V and 1 base from J, the gap between germline ends came to 11 bases. This CDR3 comprises 14 residues. The germline CDR1 and CDR2 sequences are SGHVS and FNYEAQ. CDR3 in amino acids: CASSQQRSQETQYF. CDR3 sequence (DNA): TGTGCCAGCAGCCAACAAAGATCCCAAGAGACCCAGTACTTC. Variable domain in full (rest from reference TRBV7-6 and TRBJ2-5): GAGVSQSPRYKVTKRGQDVALRCDPISGHVSLYWYRQALGQGPEFLTYFNYEAQQDKSGLPNDRFSAERPEGSISTLTIQRTEQRDSAMYRCASSQQRSQETQYFGPGTRLLVL.

The rearrangement links TRBV6-6 to TRBJ2-7, with TRBD1 identical over 11 bases. This CDR3 is built from 15 residues. Looked up from germline, CDR1 is MNHNY and CDR2 is SVGAGI (reference sequence). The V and J ends lost 6 bases and 7 bases, in that order; junction bases with no gene match: 11. CDR3 region: CASRSTTGTGGEQYF. DNA of the CDR3: TGTGCCAGCAGAAGCACTACCGGGACAGGGGGAGAGCAGTACTTC.

The chain recombines TRBV5-1 with TRBJ1-1; 8 bases fit TRBD1. CDR3 length: 13 amino acids. CDR1 SGHRS and CDR2 YFSETQ come from the germline V gene. Trimming cost V 4 bases and J 10 bases; bases outside gene matches: 9. CDR3 in DNA: TGCGCCAGCAGCGCGGGACAGGCGGGGGCAGCTTTCTTT. This codes for CASSAGQAGAAFF.

The chain combines TRBV3-1 (or the pseudogene TRBV3-2) with TRBJ2-2; D gene unclear. The CDR3 covers 14 residues. Looked up from germline, CDR1 is LGHDT and CDR2 is YNNKEL (reference sequence). The V end was cut by 3 bases, the J end by 8 bases, with 13 bases between. CDR3 bases: TGTGCCAGCAGCCATACTACCCTTAAGGGGGAGCTGTTTTTT. Translating it yields CASSHTTLKGELFF.

J is TRBJ1-2 and V is TRBV4-2; 7 bases are a match to TRBD1. The CDR3 runs 15 residues. CDR1 is LGHNA and CDR2 is YNFKEQ in the germline V gene. V was pared by 2 bases and J by 2 bases, with 5 bases of the junction left unmatched. CDR3 residues: CASSQQRQGNYGYTF. In DNA form, the CDR3 reads TGTGCCAGCAGCCAACAAAGACAGGGAAACTATGGCTACACCTTC.

This clone was observed a few times. The J gene is TRBJ2-3, the V gene TRBV5-4; possibly TRBD1 for D (6 bases). Germline V lookup: CDR1 SGHNT, CDR2 YYREEE (reference sequence). V was clipped by 0 bases and J by 4 bases, with 12 bases between them. The CDR3 sequence is 15 residues long. The CDR3 here is CASSLEDQGPDTQYF. Here the CDR3 DNA reads TGTGCCAGCAGCTTGGAGGACCAGGGGCCAGATACGCAGTATTTT. The full variable domain, in which reference TRBV5-4 and TRBJ2-3 provide the parts outside the CDR3, is ETGVTQSPTHLIKTRGQQVTLRCSSQSGHNTVSWYQQALGQGPQFIFQYYREEENGRGNFPPRFSGLQFPNYSSELNVNALELDDSALYLCASSLEDQGPDTQYFGPGTRLTVL.

This clone was picked up one time. J is TRBJ2-3 and V is TRBV12-3 or TRBV12-4; D is perhaps TRBD1 (5 bases). V was pared by 6 bases and J by 4 bases, with 8 bases between. This CDR3 region has 12 residues. This CDR3 is CASRGVSDTQYF. The CDR3 DNA reads as TGTGCCAGCAGAGGGGTTTCAGATACGCAGTATTTT.

V and J are TRBV5-1 and TRBJ2-1, with 8 nucleotides matching TRBD2. Germline-derived CDR1 and CDR2 are SGHRS and YFSETQ. Unmatched junction bases numbered 11, after V lost 0 bases and J lost 6 bases. This CDR3 spans 17 amino acids. CDR3 region: CASSLVAAGGRSNEQFF. The DNA of the CDR3 is TGCGCCAGCAGCTTGGTTGCGGCGGGAGGAAGGTCCAATGAGCAGTTCTTC. Full variable domain (missing parts from reference TRBV5-1 and TRBJ2-1): KAGVTQTPRYLIKTRGQQVTLSCSPISGHRSVSWYQQTPGQGLQFLFEYFSETQRNKGNFPGRFSGRQFSNSRSEMNVSTLELGDSALYLCASSLVAAGGRSNEQFFGPGTRLTVL.

Only one count was recorded for this clone. The chain carries TRBV29-1 and TRBJ1-2, with D unclear. From germline, CDR1 is SQVTM and CDR2 ANQGSEA. The CDR3 covers 14 residues. The V end was cut by 1 base, the J end by 4 bases, with 13 bases between. The CDR3 sequence is CSVEVRGVGYGYTF. In DNA form, the CDR3 reads TGCAGCGTTGAAGTCCGGGGAGTGGGCTATGGCTACACCTTC.

This chain uses TRBV11-2 with TRBJ2-1; 9 bases agree with TRBD1. Germline CDR1 SGHAT, CDR2 FQNNGV. The ends lost 6 bases at V and 8 bases at J; junction bases unmatched: 14. The CDR3 runs 16 residues. CDR3 protein: CASSAVFRDRVHEQFF. In DNA, the CDR3 is TGTGCCAGCAGTGCGGTCTTCCGGGACAGGGTCCATGAGCAGTTCTTC. Full variable domain (remainder filled in from reference TRBV11-2 and TRBJ2-1): EAGVAQSPRYKIIEKRQSVAFWCNPISGHATLYWYQQILGQGPKLLIQFQNNGVVDDSQLPKDRFSAERLKGVDSTLKIQPAKLEDSAVYLCASSAVFRDRVHEQFFGPGTRLTVL.

This chain's CDR3 is CASSLGDHRVPYNEQFF. CDR3 DNA sequence: TGTGCCAGCAGCTTAGGGGATCACAGGGTACCTTACAATGAGCAGTTCTTC. The chain uses TRBV7-9 and TRBJ2-1, with D possibly matching TRBD1 (6 bases). The V end lost 1 base, the J end lost 4 bases, and 17 bases lay between the germline ends. The germline CDR1 and CDR2 sequences are SEHNR and FQNEAQ (reference sequence). The CDR3 consists of 17 residues.

The genes are TRBV18 and TRBJ1-3, with a weak D call TRBD1 (6 bases). The CDR3 runs 14 residues. The germline gives CDR1 KGHSH, CDR2 LQKENI. Deletions cut 5 bases from V and 4 bases from J, with 12 bases between. The CDR3 nucleotides are TGTGCCAGCTCATCCTCGGACAGCGGAAACACCATATATTTT. Residues: CASSSSDSGNTIYF.

The chain carries TRBV29-1 and TRBJ2-7, with 9 nucleotides matching TRBD1. With 0 bases clipped from V and 3 bases from J, the junction kept 6 bases outside the gene matches. The length of the CDR3 is 15 residues. Germline loops: CDR1 SQVTM, CDR2 ANQGSEA. CDR3 residues: CSVEDGTGIFYEQYF. The CDR3 DNA follows: TGCAGCGTTGAAGATGGGACAGGGATCTTCTACGAGCAGTACTTC.

The J gene is TRBJ1-3, the V gene TRBV28; a possible D gene is TRBD1 (6 bases). Germline values: CDR1 MDHEN, CDR2 SYDVKM. The germline V and J ends were trimmed by 5 bases and 7 bases, with 9 bases remaining between them. The CDR3 is made up of 12 amino acids. The chain's CDR3 is CASSGRGNTIYF. CDR3 in DNA: TGTGCCAGCAGTGGAAGGGGGAACACCATATATTTT. Together with reference TRBV28 and TRBJ1-3, the CDR3 gives the full variable domain: DVKVTQSSRYLVKRTGEKVFLECVQDMDHENMFWYRQDPGLGLRLIYFSYDVKMKEKGDIPEGYSVSREKKERFSLILESASTNQTSMYLCASSGRGNTIYFGEGSWLTVV.